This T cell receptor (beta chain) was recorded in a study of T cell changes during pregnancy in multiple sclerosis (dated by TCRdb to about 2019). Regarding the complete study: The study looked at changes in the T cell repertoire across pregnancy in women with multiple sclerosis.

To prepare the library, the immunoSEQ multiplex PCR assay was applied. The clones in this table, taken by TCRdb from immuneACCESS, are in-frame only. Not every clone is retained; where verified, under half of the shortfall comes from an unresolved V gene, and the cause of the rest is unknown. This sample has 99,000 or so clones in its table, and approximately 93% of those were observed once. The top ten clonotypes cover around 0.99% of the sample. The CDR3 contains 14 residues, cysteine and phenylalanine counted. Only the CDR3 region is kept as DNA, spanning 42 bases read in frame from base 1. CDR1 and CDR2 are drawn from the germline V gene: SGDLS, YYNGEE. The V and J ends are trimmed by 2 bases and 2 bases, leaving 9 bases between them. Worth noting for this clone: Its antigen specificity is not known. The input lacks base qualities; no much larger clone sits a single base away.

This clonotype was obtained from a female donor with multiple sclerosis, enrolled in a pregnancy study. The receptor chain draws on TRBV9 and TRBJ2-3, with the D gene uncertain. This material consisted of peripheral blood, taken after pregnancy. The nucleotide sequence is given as TGTGCCAGCAGCGTCTTAGGAGCCACAGATACGCAGTATTTT. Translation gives CASSVLGATDTQYF. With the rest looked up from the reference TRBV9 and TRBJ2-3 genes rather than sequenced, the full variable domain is DSGVTQTPKHLITATGQRVTLRCSPRSGDLSVYWYQQSLDQGLQFLIQYYNGEERAKGNILERFSAQQFPDLHSELNLSSLELGDSALYFCASSVLGATDTQYFGPGTRLTVL.